The entry below describes one T cell receptor beta chain. This entry is derived from a study of T cells in localized non-small cell lung cancer. This CDR3 contains 14 residues. CDR1 and CDR2 (germline): SGHNT, YENEEA. V lost 3 bases and J 4 bases, leaving 12 bases between the germline ends. The data were produced by immunoSEQ multiplex PCR, yet TCRdb's version contains in-frame clones alone and is incomplete. The sample consists of 2,000 to 2,500 clones, about 25% of them appearing once. The chain combines TRBV11-3 with TRBJ1-2, with D unclear. The receptor's source is a woman aged 40-70 years with stage I lung adenocarcinoma. The input for sequencing was normal lung tissue next to the tumor, taken before any cancer treatment. CDR3 residues: CASSFEGSGYGYTF. CDR3 in DNA: TGTGCCAGCAGCTTTGAAGGTTCAGGCTATGGCTACACCTTC.